The 25 T cell receptor beta chains in this list originate from one sample, sequenced in a study of Tregs in tolerant kidney transplant recipients. Method: immunoSEQ multiplex PCR; TCRdb's copy keeps in-frame clones and lacks some. The listing contains roughly 32,000 clones. Source: CD8+ T cells from blood, taken before the transplant. All receptors come from a human donor who received a combined kidney and bone marrow transplant.

Comment on this clone: Sequencing ends 3 residues short of the CDR3 end; the germline J gene provides the rest. This chain joins TRBV11-2 and TRBJ2-4, with 7 bases matching TRBD1. The CDR3 runs 15 residues. The germline CDR1 and CDR2 sequences are SGHAT and FQNNGV. Trimming removed 5 bases from V and 1 base from J; junction bases left unmatched: 5. The CDR3 spells CASSALTGAKNIQYF. The CDR3 DNA, read in part, is TGTGCCAGCAGCGCGCTGACAGGGGCCAAAAACATT.

Of note for this clone: The read ends 3 residues before the CDR3 terminus; that terminus is restored from the germline J gene. The J gene is TRBJ2-2, the V gene TRBV19; 10 bases match TRBD2. The CDR3 runs 14 residues. Looked up from germline, CDR1 is LNHDA and CDR2 is SQIVND (reference sequence). Trimming cost V 7 bases and J 6 bases; bases outside gene matches: 5. The CDR3 region is CASTGTSVAGELFF. Partial CDR3 DNA: TGTGCCAGTACCGGGACTAGCGTTGCCGGGGAG. Complete variable domain (other parts from reference TRBV19 and TRBJ2-2): DGGITQSPKYLFRKEGQNVTLSCEQNLNHDAMYWYRQDPGQGLRLIYYSQIVNDFQKGDIAEGYSVSREKKESFPLTVTSAQKNPTAFYLCASTGTSVAGELFFGEGSRLTVL.

The CDR3 sequence is CASSPGVSYEQYF. CDR3 bases read: TGTGCCAGTAGCCCAGGGGTCTCCTACGAG. This chain uses TRBV19 with TRBJ2-7; TRBD1 is a possible D gene (6 bases). The read is 3 residues too short to cover the CDR3 end, so that end is filled in from the germline J gene. The CDR3 is made up of 13 amino acids. CDR1 is LNHDA and CDR2 is SQIVND in the germline V gene (reference sequence). V shed 6 bases and J shed 0 bases, with 9 bases lying between them.

Worth noting for this clone: The DNA ends 3 residues before the CDR3 does, and the rest of the CDR3 is filled in from the germline J gene. The rearrangement uses TRBV7-9 and TRBJ2-1; TRBD2 matches at 8 bases. This CDR3 is 15 amino acids long. V lost 6 bases to trimming and J lost 7 bases; unmatched junction nucleotides: 11. Germline assignment: CDR1 SEHNR and CDR2 FQNEAQ (reference sequence). The sequenced CDR3 bases are TGTGCCAGCAGAGGGCCGGCGGGGGGCATAAATGAG. It yields the protein CASRGPAGGINE. The full CDR3 reads CASRGPAGGINEQFF.

With respect to this clone: The read terminates 3 residues before the CDR3 end, so the remaining end is supplied by the germline J gene. The V gene is TRBV6-2 or TRBV6-3, the J gene TRBJ1-2; tentative D call: TRBD1 (5 bases). The V and J ends lost 7 bases and 4 bases respectively, with 19 bases between them. Germline loops: CDR1 MNHEY, CDR2 SVGEGT. The CDR3 extends over 15 amino acids. CDR3: CASTQGPQEGYGYTF. CDR3 DNA (partial): TGTGCCAGCACCCAGGGTCCACAGGAGGGCTATGGC.

In regard to this clone: The CDR3 is cut off 3 residues early in the read; its end comes from the germline J gene. The rearrangement joins TRBV30 to TRBJ2-1, with D possibly matching TRBD1 (8 bases). The germline V and J ends were trimmed by 0 bases and 7 bases, with 16 bases remaining between them. This CDR3 comprises 15 residues. Germline CDR1 GTSNPN, CDR2 SVGIG (reference sequence). The sequenced part of the CDR3 DNA is TGTGCCTGGAGTGTAAGGACAGGGAGGGTTAATGAG. Translated: CAWSVRTGRVNE. The entire CDR3 protein reads CAWSVRTGRVNEQFF.

Concerning this clone: Coverage ceases 3 residues before the CDR3 finishes, and the germline J gene fills in the end. V is TRBV19 and J is TRBJ2-1; D may be TRBD1 (6 bases). The CDR3 runs to 15 residues. The germline V and J ends were trimmed by 0 bases and 4 bases, with 10 bases remaining between them. Germline V lookup: CDR1 LNHDA, CDR2 SQIVND (reference sequence). The covered CDR3 bases are TGTGCCAGTAGTATAGACCAGGACAGTTACAATGAG. This translates into CASSIDQDSYNE. The full CDR3 protein is CASSIDQDSYNEQFF.

Of note for this clone: The read halts 3 residues ahead of the CDR3 end, with the missing end drawn from the germline J gene. The V call is TRBV29-1, the J call TRBJ1-1; 7 nucleotides agree with TRBD1. The V gene's germline CDR1 is SQVTM and CDR2 ANQGSEA. Unmatched junction bases numbered 2, after V lost 3 bases and J lost 1 base. The CDR3 spans 13 residues. CDR3 bases read: TGCAGCGTTGAGTACAGGGGGAACACTGAA. Translation gives CSVEYRGNTE. The entire CDR3 is CSVEYRGNTEAFF. The full variable domain, with the rest looked up from reference TRBV29-1 and TRBJ1-1, is SAVISQKPSRDICQRGTSLTIQCQVDSQVTMMFWYRQQPGQSLTLIATANQGSEATYESGFVIDKFPISRPNLTFSTLTVSNMSPEDSSIYLCSVEYRGNTEAFFGQGTRLTVV.

On this clone itself: The CDR3 extends 3 residues past the end of the read, so its final part is completed from the germline J gene. The chain combines TRBV2 with TRBJ2-7; tentatively, D is TRBD2 (6 bases). Germline loops: CDR1 SNHLY, CDR2 FYNNEI. This CDR3 comprises 14 residues. V was trimmed by 3 bases and J by 3 bases, leaving 12 bases between them. CDR3 bases read: TGTGCCAGCAGTGAGGATAGCGGACTCTACGAG. It encodes CASSEDSGLYE. The full CDR3 protein is CASSEDSGLYEQYF. Full variable domain (missing parts from reference TRBV2 and TRBJ2-7): EPEVTQTPSHQVTQMGQEVILRCVPISNHLYFYWYRQILGQKVEFLVSFYNNEISEKSEIFDDQFSVERPDGSNFTLKIRSTKLEDSAMYFCASSEDSGLYEQYFGPGTRLTVT.

CDR3 sequence: CSVAITGYTGELFF. CDR3 DNA, as far as it was read: TGCAGCGTAGCCATTACAGGGTACACCGGGGAG. The V and J genes are TRBV29-1 and TRBJ2-2; D is possibly TRBD1 (6 bases). The DNA ends 3 residues before the CDR3 does, and the rest of the CDR3 is filled in from the germline J gene. V was shortened by 6 bases and J by 3 bases, with 14 bases between the two germline ends. This CDR3 has 14 residues. In germline, CDR1 is SQVTM, CDR2 ANQGSEA.

As regards this clone: The CDR3 goes on 3 residues after the read ends, and that part is filled in from the germline J gene. The V gene is TRBV6-2 or TRBV6-3, the J gene TRBJ2-1, with D possibly matching TRBD2 (6 bases). CDR3 size: 13 residues. V was cut by 7 bases and J by 7 bases, with 14 bases left in between. Germline lookup yields CDR1 MNHEY and CDR2 SVGEGT. Partial CDR3 DNA: TGTGCCAGCATTCCACCTGGGGGGAATGAG. Its translation is CASIPPGGNE. The full CDR3 reads CASIPPGGNEQFF.

To note about this clone: The read terminates 3 residues ahead of where the CDR3 ends, so the germline J gene completes it. V and J are TRBV11-2 and TRBJ2-7, with D perhaps matching TRBD2 (6 bases). Looked up from germline, CDR1 is SGHAT and CDR2 is FQNNGV. The V end lost 8 bases, the J end lost 2 bases, and 16 bases lay between the germline ends. This CDR3 spans 14 amino acids. The CDR3 sequence is CASHGKGGAYEQYF. The sequenced part of the CDR3 DNA is TGTGCCAGCCACGGCAAGGGCGGGGCCTACGAG.

Details on this clone: With the read ending 3 residues before the CDR3 end, the germline J gene is used to fill in that end. The rearrangement links TRBV2 to TRBJ1-2, with D perhaps matching TRBD1 (5 bases). The germline gives CDR1 SNHLY, CDR2 FYNNEI. V lost 6 bases, J lost 1 base, and 15 bases lay in between. The CDR3 consists of 15 residues. CDR3 DNA, as far as it was read: TGTGCCAGCAGGGAACGACAGTTTCTTAACTATGGC. It yields the protein CASRERQFLNYG. The CDR3 reads in full as CASRERQFLNYGYTF.

About this clone: The read stops 3 residues short of the end of the CDR3; the missing end is completed from the germline J gene. The gene calls are TRBV18 and TRBJ2-5; 7 bases are a match to TRBD2. V shed 6 bases and J 3 bases; nucleotides not matched to a gene: 7. Germline CDR1 KGHSH, CDR2 LQKENI. The length of the CDR3 is 14 residues. Here the CDR3 reads CASSWGGAEETQYF. The sequenced CDR3 bases are TGTGCCAGCTCGTGGGGAGGGGCCGAAGAGACC. Full variable domain (missing parts from reference TRBV18 and TRBJ2-5): NAGVMQNPRHLVRRRGQEARLRCSPMKGHSHVYWYRQLPEEGLKFMVYLQKENIIDESGMPKERFSAEFPKEGPSILRIQQVVRGDSAAYFCASSWGGAEETQYFGPGTRLLVL.

A remark on this clone: The read finishes 3 residues shy of the CDR3 end, and the germline J gene is used to complete it. V and J are TRBV20-1 and TRBJ2-3; 9 positions match TRBD2. CDR1 and CDR2 (germline): DFQATT, SNEGSKA (reference sequence). The ends lost 1 base at V and 0 bases at J; junction bases unmatched: 17. There are 20 residues in the CDR3. Incomplete CDR3 DNA: TGCAGTGCTAGAGCATTTGGGCGGGAGGGCTCCGTTTATAGCACAGATACG. Translating gives CSARAFGREGSVYSTDT. The whole CDR3 sequence is CSARAFGREGSVYSTDTQYF.

For this clone: The CDR3 extends 3 residues past the end of the read, so its final part is completed from the germline J gene. The chain employs TRBV7-8 and TRBJ1-1; tentatively, D is TRBD1 (6 bases). Germline V gives CDR1 SGHVS, CDR2 FQNEAQ. Trimming cost V 1 base and J 4 bases, with 13 bases left between them. The CDR3 loop spans 15 amino acids. The part of the CDR3 DNA that was read is TGTGCCAGCAGCTTAGTGTGGGGGCCGGGCACTGAA. Translated: CASSLVWGPGTE. The entire CDR3 reads CASSLVWGPGTEAFF.

For this clone: The read finishes 3 residues shy of the CDR3 end, and the germline J gene is used to complete it. The chain links TRBV11-2 to TRBJ2-1; TRBD2 agrees at 8 bases. Trimming took 5 bases from V and 6 from J; bases not matched to a gene: 9. Germline V gene data show CDR1 as SGHAT and CDR2 as FQNNGV. This CDR3 is built from 15 residues. The part of the CDR3 DNA that was read is TGTGCCAGCAGCCTGGTAGCGGGGCCCTCCAATGAG. Encoded protein: CASSLVAGPSNE. The whole CDR3 region reads CASSLVAGPSNEQFF. Combining the CDR3 with reference TRBV11-2 and TRBJ2-1 gives the whole variable domain EAGVAQSPRYKIIEKRQSVAFWCNPISGHATLYWYQQILGQGPKLLIQFQNNGVVDDSQLPKDRFSAERLKGVDSTLKIQPAKLEDSAVYLCASSLVAGPSNEQFFGPGTRLTVL.

A word on this clone: The sequence runs out 3 residues before the end of the CDR3; the remainder is reconstructed from the germline J gene. This sequence joins TRBV7-8 and TRBJ2-7; 7 positions match TRBD2. From germline, CDR1 is SGHVS and CDR2 FQNEAQ. CDR3 length equals 15 residues. Trimming at V came to 0 bases and at J to 3 bases, leaving 5 bases not matched to a gene. CDR3 sequence: CASSLAQGGYYEQYF. The CDR3 bases that were read are TGTGCCAGCAGCTTAGCCCAGGGAGGGTACTACGAG. The complete variable domain, with remaining parts taken from reference TRBV7-8 and TRBJ2-7, reads GAGVSQSPRYKVAKRGQDVALRCDPISGHVSLFWYQQALGQGPEFLTYFQNEAQLDKSGLPSDRFFAERPEGSVSTLKIQRTQQEDSAVYLCASSLAQGGYYEQYFGPGTRLTVT.

With respect to this clone: The observed sequence ends 3 residues before the CDR3 terminus, with the missing tail filled in from the germline J gene. V usage is TRBV30 and J usage is TRBJ2-1; TRBD2 matches at 8 bases. Germline CDR1 GTSNPN, CDR2 SVGIG (reference sequence). The CDR3 length is 15 residues. V was pared by 2 bases and J by 4 bases, with 7 bases of the junction left unmatched. The sequenced part of the CDR3 DNA is TGTGCCTGGAGTCCTATAGCGGGGAGATACAATGAG. This codes for CAWSPIAGRYNE. The whole CDR3 sequence reads CAWSPIAGRYNEQFF.

As concerns this clone: From the germline J gene comes the end of the CDR3, since the read stops 3 residues before it. This chain connects TRBV6-4 to TRBJ2-7; 9 bases align to TRBD2. V was clipped by 5 bases and J by 0 bases; unmatched bases: 2. The CDR3 totals 14 residues. The germline gives CDR1 MRHNA, CDR2 SNTAGT. The CDR3 DNA, read in part, is TGTGCCAGCAGTCTTAGCGGGAGCTCCTACGAG. As protein: CASSLSGSSYE. The complete CDR3 reads CASSLSGSSYEQYF.

Concerning this clone: The observed sequence ends 3 residues before the CDR3 terminus, with the missing tail filled in from the germline J gene. V gene TRBV5-6 combines with J gene TRBJ2-7; TRBD1 matches at 7 bases. With V trimmed by 5 bases and J by 2 bases, 10 bases remained unmatched. CDR1 is SGHDT, CDR2 YYEEEE, per germline. The CDR3 length is 15 residues. The CDR3 loop reads CASSHSYRGTYEQYF. CDR3 DNA (partial): TGTGCCAGCAGTCATAGCTACAGGGGTACCTACGAG.

With regard to this clone: The sequence runs out 3 residues before the end of the CDR3; the remainder is reconstructed from the germline J gene. The chain uses TRBV11-2 and TRBJ2-7; tentative D call: TRBD2 (5 bases). There are 12 residues in the CDR3. Germline-derived CDR1 and CDR2 are SGHAT and FQNNGV. The V gene lost 6 bases and the J gene lost 3 bases, with 9 bases spanning the gap. This CDR3 is CASRESGYEQYF. The DNA read from the CDR3 is TGTGCCAGCAGGGAGAGCGGCTACGAG.

Worth noting for this clone: The observed sequence ends 3 residues before the CDR3 terminus, with the missing tail filled in from the germline J gene. V and J are TRBV2 and TRBJ2-7; possibly TRBD1 for D (6 bases). The V gene's germline CDR1 is SNHLY and CDR2 FYNNEI. The CDR3 is 15 amino acids. Between the trimmed V and J ends, which lost 1 base and 0 bases, there was a span of 10 bases. Incomplete CDR3 DNA: TGTGCCAGCAGTGAAGGGACAGCGGACTCCTACGAG. Protein: CASSEGTADSYE. The CDR3 in its entirety is CASSEGTADSYEQYF.

A word on this clone: Read coverage stops 3 residues before the CDR3 terminus; the germline J gene supplies the remainder. This sequence joins TRBV29-1 and TRBJ2-7, with D perhaps matching TRBD1 (5 bases). Germline loops: CDR1 SQVTM, CDR2 ANQGSEA. V dropped 4 bases and J dropped 3 bases, with 13 bases sitting between them. The CDR3 covers 13 residues. The CDR3 here is CSVAKGSIYEQYF. CDR3 DNA (partial): TGCAGCGTTGCAAAGGGGTCAATCTACGAG.

As to this clone: Read data end 3 residues before the CDR3 end; the end is taken from the germline J gene. V and J are TRBV10-3 and TRBJ2-2; D ambiguous. The CDR3 has 17 amino acids. Trimming removed 0 bases from V and 3 bases from J, with 14 bases in between. Germline CDR1 is ENHRY and CDR2 is SYGVKD. Partial CDR3 DNA: TGTGCCATCAGTGAGTCACTCACTACTCCCGACACCGGGGAG. It is translated as CAISESLTTPDTGE. The CDR3 reads in full as CAISESLTTPDTGELFF.